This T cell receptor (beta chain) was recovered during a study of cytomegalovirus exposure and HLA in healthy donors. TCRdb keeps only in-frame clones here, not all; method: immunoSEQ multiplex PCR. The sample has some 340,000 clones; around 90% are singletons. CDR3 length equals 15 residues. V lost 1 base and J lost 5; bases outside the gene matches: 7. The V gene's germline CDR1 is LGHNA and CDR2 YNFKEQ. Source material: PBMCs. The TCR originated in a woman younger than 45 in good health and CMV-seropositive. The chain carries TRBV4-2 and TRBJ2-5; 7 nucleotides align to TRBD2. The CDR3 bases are TGTGCCAGCAGCCAAGTCCCTAGCGGATACGAGACCCAGTACTTC. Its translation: CASSQVPSGYETQYF.